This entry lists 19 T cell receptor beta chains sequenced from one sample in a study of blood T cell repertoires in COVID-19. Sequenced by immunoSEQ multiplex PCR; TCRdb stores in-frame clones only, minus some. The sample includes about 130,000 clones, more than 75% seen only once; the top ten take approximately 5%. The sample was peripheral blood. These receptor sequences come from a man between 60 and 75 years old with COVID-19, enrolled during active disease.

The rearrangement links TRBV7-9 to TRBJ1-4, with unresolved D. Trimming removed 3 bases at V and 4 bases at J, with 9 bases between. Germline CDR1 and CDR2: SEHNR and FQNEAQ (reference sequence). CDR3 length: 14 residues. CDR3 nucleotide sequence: TGTGCCAGCAGCTTCGCCGGAGATAATGAAAAACTGTTTTTT. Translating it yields CASSFAGDNEKLFF.

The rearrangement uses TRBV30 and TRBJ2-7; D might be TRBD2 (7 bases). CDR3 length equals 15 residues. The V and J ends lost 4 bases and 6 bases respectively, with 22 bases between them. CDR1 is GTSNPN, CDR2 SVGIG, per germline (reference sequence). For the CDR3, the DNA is TGTGCCTGGAAAGGGGGGGGGCGCATGGTCGGCGAGCAGTACTTC. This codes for CAWKGGGRMVGEQYF.

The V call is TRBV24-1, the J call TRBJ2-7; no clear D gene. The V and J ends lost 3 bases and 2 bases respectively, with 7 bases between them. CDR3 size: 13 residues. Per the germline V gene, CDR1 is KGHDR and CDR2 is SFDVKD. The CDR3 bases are TGTGCCACCAGTGATACGGGTACCTACGAGCAGTACTTC. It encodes CATSDTGTYEQYF.

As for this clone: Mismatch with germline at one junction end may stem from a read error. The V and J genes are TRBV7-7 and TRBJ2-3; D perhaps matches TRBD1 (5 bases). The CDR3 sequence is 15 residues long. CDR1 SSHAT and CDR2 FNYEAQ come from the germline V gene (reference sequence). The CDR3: CASSLSGQGGDTQYF. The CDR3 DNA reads TGTGCTAGCAGCTTAAGTGGGCAGGGTGGGGATACGCAGTATTTT.

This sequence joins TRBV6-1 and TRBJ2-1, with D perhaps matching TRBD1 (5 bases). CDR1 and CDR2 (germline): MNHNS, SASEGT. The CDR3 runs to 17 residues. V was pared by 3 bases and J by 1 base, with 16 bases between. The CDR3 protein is CASSDPTGPNSYNEQFF. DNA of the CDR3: TGTGCCAGCAGTGACCCTACAGGTCCTAATTCCTACAATGAGCAGTTCTTC.

The DNA of the CDR3 is TGTGCCAGCAGCCCCGGGGGGTCCTACTATGGCTACACCTTC. It encodes CASSPGGSYYGYTF. The rearrangement links TRBV5-4 to TRBJ1-2; TRBD1 might be the D (5 bases). Germline V CDR1 and CDR2: SGHNT, YYREEE (reference sequence). V gave up 4 bases and J gave up 3 bases, with 13 bases separating them. This CDR3 spans 14 amino acids.

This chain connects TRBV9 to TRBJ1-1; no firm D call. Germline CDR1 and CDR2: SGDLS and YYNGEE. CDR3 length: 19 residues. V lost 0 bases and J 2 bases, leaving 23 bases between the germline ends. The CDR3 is CASSVEEVWTDQTNTEAFF. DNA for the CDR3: TGTGCCAGCAGCGTAGAGGAGGTGTGGACCGACCAAACAAACACTGAAGCTTTCTTT.

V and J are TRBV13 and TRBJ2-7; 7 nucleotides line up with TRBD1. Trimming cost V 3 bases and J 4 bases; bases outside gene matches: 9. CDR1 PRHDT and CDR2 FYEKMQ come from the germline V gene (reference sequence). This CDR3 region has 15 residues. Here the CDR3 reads CASSFSPEQGYEQYF. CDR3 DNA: TGTGCCAGCAGCTTTTCTCCGGAACAGGGGTACGAGCAGTACTTC.

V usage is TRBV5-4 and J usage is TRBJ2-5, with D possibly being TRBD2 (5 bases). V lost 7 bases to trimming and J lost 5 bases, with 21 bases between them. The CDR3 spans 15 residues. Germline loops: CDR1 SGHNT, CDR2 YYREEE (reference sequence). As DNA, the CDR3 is TGTGCCAGCGGACTTAACCGGGGTGGCAGCGAGACCCAGTACTTC. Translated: CASGLNRGGSETQYF.

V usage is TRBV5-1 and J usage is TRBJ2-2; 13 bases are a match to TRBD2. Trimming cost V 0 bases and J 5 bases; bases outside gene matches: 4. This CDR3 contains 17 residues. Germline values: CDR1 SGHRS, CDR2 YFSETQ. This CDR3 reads CASSLGLAGGGTGELFF. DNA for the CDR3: TGCGCCAGCAGCTTGGGACTAGCGGGAGGAGGGACCGGGGAGCTGTTTTTT.

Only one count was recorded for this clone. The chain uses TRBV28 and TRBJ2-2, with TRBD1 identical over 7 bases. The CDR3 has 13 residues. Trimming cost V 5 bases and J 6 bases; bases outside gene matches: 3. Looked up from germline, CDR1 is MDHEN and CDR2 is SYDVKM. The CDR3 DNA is TGTGCCAGCAGTCATCAGGGGGCCGGGGAGCTGTTTTTT. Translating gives CASSHQGAGELFF.

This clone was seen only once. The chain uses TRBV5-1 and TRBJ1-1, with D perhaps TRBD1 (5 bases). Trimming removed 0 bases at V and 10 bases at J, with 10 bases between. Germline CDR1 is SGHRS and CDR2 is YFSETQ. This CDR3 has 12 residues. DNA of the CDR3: TGCGCCAGCAGCTTGGAGGGGTTAGTAGCTTTCTTT. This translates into CASSLEGLVAFF.

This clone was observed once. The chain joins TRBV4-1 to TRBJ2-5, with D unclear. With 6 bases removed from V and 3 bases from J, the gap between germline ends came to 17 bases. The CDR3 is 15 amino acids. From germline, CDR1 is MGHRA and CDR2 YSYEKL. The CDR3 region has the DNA TGCGCCAGCAGACGAGAGCCCGCTGGAGAAGAGACCCAGTACTTC. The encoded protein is CASRREPAGEETQYF.

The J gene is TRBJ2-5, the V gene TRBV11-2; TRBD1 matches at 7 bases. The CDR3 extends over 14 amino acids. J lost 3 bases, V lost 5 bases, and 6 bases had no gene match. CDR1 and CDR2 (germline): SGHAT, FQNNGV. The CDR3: CASSNDRVEETQYF. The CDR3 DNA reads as TGTGCCAGCAGCAACGACAGGGTGGAAGAGACCCAGTACTTC.

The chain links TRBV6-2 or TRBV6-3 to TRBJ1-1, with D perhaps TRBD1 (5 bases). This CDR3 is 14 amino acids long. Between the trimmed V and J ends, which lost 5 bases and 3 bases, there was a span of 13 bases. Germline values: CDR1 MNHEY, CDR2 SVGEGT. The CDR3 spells CASSPSGGYTEAFF. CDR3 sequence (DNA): TGTGCCAGCAGTCCCTCGGGGGGGTACACTGAAGCTTTCTTT.

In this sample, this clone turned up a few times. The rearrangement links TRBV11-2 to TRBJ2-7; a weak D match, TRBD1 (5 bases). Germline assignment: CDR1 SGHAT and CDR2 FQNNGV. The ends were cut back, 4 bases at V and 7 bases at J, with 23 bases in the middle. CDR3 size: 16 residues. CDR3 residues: CASSYNPPNQGGEQYF. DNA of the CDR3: TGTGCCAGCAGCTACAACCCTCCGAATCAGGGTGGAGAGCAGTACTTC.

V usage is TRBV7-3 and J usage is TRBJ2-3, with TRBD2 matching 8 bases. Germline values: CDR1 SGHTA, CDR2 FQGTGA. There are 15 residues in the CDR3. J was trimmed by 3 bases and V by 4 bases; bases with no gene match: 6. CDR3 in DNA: TGTGCCAGCAGCTCCGGGGGGGGCCGTACAGATACGCAGTATTTT. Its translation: CASSSGGGRTDTQYF.

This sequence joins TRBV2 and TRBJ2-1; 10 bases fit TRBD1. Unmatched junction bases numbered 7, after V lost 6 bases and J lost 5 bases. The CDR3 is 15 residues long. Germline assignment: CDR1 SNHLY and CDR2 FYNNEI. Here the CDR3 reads CASRVDRGPHNEQFF. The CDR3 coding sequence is TGTGCCAGCAGGGTTGACAGGGGGCCCCACAATGAGCAGTTCTTC. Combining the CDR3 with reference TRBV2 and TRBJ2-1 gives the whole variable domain EPEVTQTPSHQVTQMGQEVILRCVPISNHLYFYWYRQILGQKVEFLVSFYNNEISEKSEIFDDQFSVERPDGSNFTLKIRSTKLEDSAMYFCASRVDRGPHNEQFFGPGTRLTVL.

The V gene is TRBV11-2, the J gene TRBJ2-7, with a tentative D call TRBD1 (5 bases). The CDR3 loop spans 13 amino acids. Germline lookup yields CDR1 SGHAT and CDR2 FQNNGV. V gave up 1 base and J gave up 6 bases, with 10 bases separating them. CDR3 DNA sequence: TGTGCCAGCAGCTTAGGCCCAGGGCGCGAGCAGTACTTC. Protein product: CASSLGPGREQYF.